Following are 10 T cell receptor beta chains from one sample sequenced in a study of blood T cell repertoires in COVID-19. Assay: immunoSEQ multiplex PCR; the TCRdb copy retains only in-frame clones and omits some. The sample shows about 120,000 clones, 90% of them seen only once. Input material: peripheral blood. All receptors derive from a woman aged 55 to 70 with COVID-19, enrolled during active disease.

This clone was counted once. The V call is TRBV7-2, the J call TRBJ1-3, with TRBD1 identical over 11 bases. CDR1 and CDR2 (germline): SGHTA, FQGNSA. J gave up 4 bases and V 4 bases, and 3 bases lay outside the gene matches. The CDR3 has 15 residues. In nucleotides, the CDR3 is TGTGCCAGCAGCTCCCGGACAGGGGGCGGAAACACCATATATTTT. This encodes CASSSRTGGGNTIYF.

This clone was observed a single time. The genes are TRBV7-9 and TRBJ2-7; TRBD1 aligns across 8 bases. The germline V gene encodes CDR1 SEHNR and CDR2 FQNEAQ (reference sequence). J lost 3 bases, V lost 4 bases, and 8 bases had no gene match. There are 15 residues in the CDR3. CDR3 sequence reads: CASSSPDRDRYEQYF. The CDR3 DNA follows: TGTGCCAGCAGCTCCCCGGACAGGGACCGCTACGAGCAGTACTTC. Complete variable domain (other parts from reference TRBV7-9 and TRBJ2-7): DTGVSQNPRHKITKRGQNVTFRCDPISEHNRLYWYRQTLGQGPEFLTYFQNEAQLEKSRLLSDRFSAERPKGSFSTLEIQRTEQGDSAMYLCASSSPDRDRYEQYFGPGTRLTVT.

The V gene is TRBV18, the J gene TRBJ2-7; D is possibly TRBD1 (6 bases). Germline V gene sequence: CDR1 KGHSH, CDR2 LQKENI. Trimming removed 3 bases from V and 7 bases from J, with 19 bases in between. This CDR3 has 15 amino acids. The CDR3 loop is CASSPLQGSYGEQYF. The CDR3 DNA follows: TGTGCCAGCTCACCCCTACAGGGATCCTATGGGGAGCAGTACTTC.

This chain connects TRBV4-1 to TRBJ2-2, with D tentatively TRBD2 (6 bases). This CDR3 contains 11 residues. The germline V gene has CDR1 MGHRA and CDR2 YSYEKL. Trimming removed 6 bases from V and 7 bases from J, with 6 bases in between. CDR3: CASRAGGELFF. DNA for the CDR3: TGCGCCAGCAGAGCGGGCGGGGAGCTGTTTTTT.

The gene calls are TRBV5-1 and TRBJ1-2; D uncertain. Trimming took 0 bases from V and 7 from J, leaving 10 bases between them. The CDR3 spans 13 residues. Germline-derived CDR1 and CDR2 are SGHRS and YFSETQ. The CDR3 sequence is CASSLDGGFGYTF. The DNA for the CDR3 is TGCGCCAGCAGCTTGGATGGCGGGTTTGGCTACACCTTC.

The rearrangement joins TRBV2 to TRBJ2-3; TRBD1 matches 7 bases. Germline V gene sequence: CDR1 SNHLY, CDR2 FYNNEI. The CDR3 covers 14 residues. The ends lost 6 bases at V and 0 bases at J; junction bases unmatched: 3. The CDR3 coding sequence is TGTGCCAGCAGGCCGGGACAGAGCACAGATACGCAGTATTTT. Its translation is CASRPGQSTDTQYF. Looking up the rest from reference TRBV2 and TRBJ2-3 gives the full variable domain: EPEVTQTPSHQVTQMGQEVILRCVPISNHLYFYWYRQILGQKVEFLVSFYNNEISEKSEIFDDQFSVERPDGSNFTLKIRSTKLEDSAMYFCASRPGQSTDTQYFGPGTRLTVL.

The V gene is TRBV7-8, the J gene TRBJ2-5; 15 nucleotides align to TRBD2. Per the germline V gene, CDR1 is SGHVS and CDR2 is FQNEAQ. This CDR3 spans 18 amino acids. After removal of 7 bases from V and 2 bases from J, the junction contained 11 bases not matched to a gene. DNA for the CDR3: TGTGCCAGCAACGAACACGGGACTAGCGGGGGGAGGCAAGAGACCCAGTACTTC. This encodes CASNEHGTSGGRQETQYF.

V and J are TRBV11-1 and TRBJ1-2; a possible D gene is TRBD1 (6 bases). Trimming shortened V by 5 bases and J by 3 bases, and 13 bases separated the two germline ends. The CDR3 is 14 residues long. Germline assignment: CDR1 SGHAT and CDR2 FQDESV (reference sequence). CDR3 sequence: CASSAQSGDYGYTF. In DNA, the CDR3 is TGTGCCAGCAGCGCCCAATCAGGGGACTATGGCTACACCTTC.

J is TRBJ1-5 and V is TRBV10-3; D is perhaps TRBD1 (6 bases). Germline lookup yields CDR1 ENHRY and CDR2 SYGVKD. Between the trimmed V and J ends, which lost 5 bases and 3 bases, there was a span of 11 bases. This CDR3 spans 14 amino acids. The CDR3 nucleotides are TGTGCCATCAGTCAGGGGTTCGACAATCAGCCCCAGCATTTT. It codes for CAISQGFDNQPQHF.

This chain joins TRBV30 and TRBJ1-5, with D maybe TRBD1 (5 bases). Germline lookup yields CDR1 GTSNPN and CDR2 SVGIG (reference sequence). Trimming cost V 2 bases and J 1 base, with 12 bases left between them. CDR3 size: 15 residues. CDR3 residues: CAWSRFAGSNQPQHF. The CDR3 nucleotides are TGTGCCTGGAGTCGGTTCGCAGGGAGCAATCAGCCCCAGCATTTT.